These 16 T cell receptor beta chains originate from one sample sequenced in a study of shared clonotypes between healthy human individuals. CD45RO negativity and positive selection for CCR7 defined naive CD8 cells, a population that excluded terminally differentiated effector memory CD45RA+ cells. Profiling relied on immunoSEQ multiplex PCR, and the TCRdb table lists in-frame clones only, not all of them. Here the sample spans more than 550,000 clones, 92% being singletons. The sequenced sample was naive CD8+ T cells sorted from blood. Every receptor here comes from a man under 40 in good health.

The chain recombines TRBV7-8 with TRBJ2-1, with 9 bases matching TRBD2. Trimming removed 6 bases from V and 0 bases from J; junction bases left unmatched: 3. This CDR3 comprises 15 residues. Per germline, CDR1 SGHVS and CDR2 FQNEAQ. The CDR3 coding sequence is TGTGCCAGCAGTTTACTAGCGGGCTCCTACAATGAGCAGTTCTTC. Translated: CASSLLAGSYNEQFF.

The chain links TRBV11-2 to TRBJ2-7; D perhaps matches TRBD2 (6 bases). The V gene's germline CDR1 is SGHAT and CDR2 FQNNGV. Trimming pared 5 bases from V and 2 bases from J, leaving 13 bases between. The CDR3 covers 14 residues. CDR3 bases: TGTGCCAGCAGCGAGACTAGTCATGCCTACGAGCAGTACTTC. This codes for CASSETSHAYEQYF.

The chain links TRBV29-1 to TRBJ2-7; 9 bases map to TRBD2. This CDR3 is built from 15 residues. Trimming took 0 bases from V and 5 from J; bases not matched to a gene: 8. Germline V CDR1 and CDR2: SQVTM, ANQGSEA. The CDR3 DNA sequence: TGCAGCGTTGAAGAGAGCGCTAGCGGGATCCACGAGCAGTACTTC. It codes for CSVEESASGIHEQYF.

This clone was detected once. V is TRBV29-1 and J is TRBJ2-1; D possibly matches TRBD1 or TRBD2 (5 bases each). Germline CDR1 reads SQVTM; CDR2 reads ANQGSEA. The CDR3 totals 13 residues. Trimming removed 5 bases at V and 7 bases at J, with 15 bases between. CDR3 sequence (DNA): TGCAGCGTTCAGGGACCAATTGGGAATGAGCAGTTCTTC. Translated, it gives CSVQGPIGNEQFF.

This clone was counted only a few times. As DNA, the CDR3 is TGTGCCAGCAGCTTCGAACTTACGGAGACCCAGTACTTC. This gives the protein CASSFELTETQYF. The chain carries TRBV7-8 and TRBJ2-5; D is unclear. The V end lost 3 bases, the J end lost 5 bases, and 10 bases lay between the germline ends. The germline CDR1 and CDR2 sequences are SGHVS and FQNEAQ. The CDR3 runs 13 residues.

This chain links TRBV5-1 with TRBJ1-1, with a tentative D call TRBD1 (5 bases). Germline CDR1 is SGHRS and CDR2 is YFSETQ. The CDR3 length is 15 residues. Trimming stripped 1 base from V and 1 base from J, with 11 bases between. This CDR3 reads CASSLRGGENTEAFF. The CDR3 DNA follows: TGCGCCAGCAGCTTGAGGGGAGGCGAGAACACTGAAGCTTTCTTT.

The chain links TRBV9 to TRBJ2-7; 9 positions match TRBD2. Losses at the gene ends were 0 bases for V and 4 bases for J; bases not matched to a gene: 11. Per germline, CDR1 SGDLS and CDR2 YYNGEE. The CDR3 totals 17 residues. The CDR3 reads CASSVGAGGLARYEQYF. The CDR3 region has the DNA TGTGCCAGCAGCGTAGGGGCGGGAGGGCTTGCTCGTTACGAGCAGTACTTC.

The V and J genes are TRBV2 and TRBJ2-3; 9 bases match TRBD1. V lost 6 bases and J lost 0; bases outside the gene matches: 10. The germline V gene encodes CDR1 SNHLY and CDR2 FYNNEI. This CDR3 is built from 17 residues. The CDR3 sequence: CASSVTGGPRSTDTQYF. In DNA, the CDR3 is TGTGCCAGCAGCGTTACAGGGGGCCCACGGAGCACAGATACGCAGTATTTT. Full variable domain (missing parts from reference TRBV2 and TRBJ2-3): EPEVTQTPSHQVTQMGQEVILRCVPISNHLYFYWYRQILGQKVEFLVSFYNNEISEKSEIFDDQFSVERPDGSNFTLKIRSTKLEDSAMYFCASSVTGGPRSTDTQYFGPGTRLTVL.

V gene TRBV27 combines with J gene TRBJ2-3, with D unclear. The CDR3 loop spans 18 amino acids. Germline CDR1 MNHEY, CDR2 SMNVEV (reference sequence). Trimming pared 2 bases from V and 2 bases from J, leaving 20 bases between. The CDR3 spells CASSLGWQQASPTDTQYF. The CDR3 bases are TGTGCCAGCAGTTTAGGGTGGCAACAAGCGAGCCCCACAGATACGCAGTATTTT.

V gene TRBV2 combines with J gene TRBJ2-7; 8 bases map to TRBD2. The CDR3 spans 14 residues. CDR1 is SNHLY, CDR2 FYNNEI, per germline. V lost 0 bases to trimming and J lost 6 bases; unmatched junction nucleotides: 4. CDR3 sequence reads: CASSEALRGGEQYF. The CDR3 DNA reads TGTGCCAGCAGTGAAGCGCTTCGGGGGGGCGAGCAGTACTTC.

This chain uses TRBV6-5 with TRBJ2-1, with D possibly called TRBD1 or TRBD2 (6 bases each). The CDR3 is 13 amino acids. Germline CDR1 and CDR2: MNHEY and SVGAGI. Trimming removed 4 bases at V and 6 bases at J, with 10 bases between. CDR3 in amino acids: CASSSGGGNEQFF. In DNA form, the CDR3 reads TGTGCCAGCAGTTCTGGAGGGGGCAATGAGCAGTTCTTC.

This clone has just one count. This chain joins TRBV15 and TRBJ2-3; 8 positions agree with TRBD2. The trim removed 0 bases at V and 4 bases at J, leaving 6 bases unmatched. This CDR3 has 16 residues. CDR1 is LNHNV, CDR2 YYDKDF, per germline (reference sequence). The CDR3 nucleotides read TGTGCCACCAGCAGAGATCACGGGAGGGCGTCAGATACGCAGTATTTT. This encodes CATSRDHGRASDTQYF.

The chain joins TRBV19 to TRBJ2-5; 7 positions match TRBD2. Unmatched junction bases numbered 9, after V lost 8 bases and J lost 0 bases. This CDR3 has 15 residues. Germline V gives CDR1 LNHDA, CDR2 SQIVND (reference sequence). The CDR3 spells CASSIPGGYQETQYF. The CDR3 DNA is TGTGCCAGTTCAATCCCGGGGGGTTACCAAGAGACCCAGTACTTC.

The chain joins TRBV27 to TRBJ2-7, with 8 positions matching TRBD2. This CDR3 comprises 16 residues. CDR1 is MNHEY, CDR2 SMNVEV, per germline (reference sequence). V gave up 2 bases and J gave up 9 bases; unmatched junction bases: 15. The CDR3 reads CASSLHPPGGEARQYF. CDR3 in DNA: TGTGCCAGCAGTTTACATCCGCCGGGGGGGGAGGCGAGGCAGTACTTC.

This chain connects TRBV7-6 to TRBJ1-2; possible D gene TRBD1, 5 bases. Between the trimmed V and J ends, which lost 7 bases and 0 bases, there was a span of 18 bases. The CDR3 loop spans 16 amino acids. The V gene's germline CDR1 is SGHVS and CDR2 FNYEAQ. The CDR3 nucleotides read TGTGCCAGCACTCCGAGCAGGGACTCGCCTAACTATGGCTACACCTTC. Amino acids: CASTPSRDSPNYGYTF.

Comments on this clone: Other DNA sequences in the same sample also yield this CDR3. The chain uses TRBV29-1 and TRBJ2-7; 8 nucleotides align to TRBD2. The trim removed 0 bases at V and 3 bases at J, leaving 4 bases unmatched. The CDR3 is 14 residues long. Germline V CDR1 and CDR2: SQVTM, ANQGSEA. CDR3 bases: TGCAGCGTTGAAGATCGGGGGACTAGCTACGAGCAGTACTTC. It specifies CSVEDRGTSYEQYF.